This T cell receptor beta chain originates from a study of OX40 agonist ivuxolimab in advanced cancers. Study-level information: Patients' therapy was ivuxolimab, an antibody that acts as an agonist of OX40 (CD134). Two cutaneous melanoma patients and one hepatocellular carcinoma patient, three in all, had partial responses.

General study findings and limits: In the 0.1-3.0 mg/kg groups, partial responders showed among the lowest expansion. In the 0.1 to 3.0 mg/kg range, CD4+ and CD8+ blood T cells had expanded clonally by week 6.

Trimming shortened V by 0 bases and J by 3 bases, and 4 bases separated the two germline ends. The CDR3 has 12 residues. The germline gives CDR1 SGHRS, CDR2 YFSETQ. Notes on this clone: Its antigen is still unknown.

Here immunoSEQ multiplex PCR was the method, and the copy in TCRdb shows in-frame clones only, minus some. The sample yields approximately 68,000 clones, more than 85% seen once. The chain is built from TRBV5-1 and TRBJ2-7; D is ambiguous. This sample comprised CD4+ or CD8+ T cells sorted from blood, obtained in a trial of the OX40 agonist ivuxolimab. The TCR originated in an adult with an advanced solid tumor such as melanoma, head and neck, liver or kidney cancer. This chain's CDR3 is CASSLGNYEQYF. DNA of the CDR3: TGCGCCAGCAGCTTGGGAAACTACGAGCAGTACTTC.